The TCR beta chain described here comes from a study of blood T cells in healthy people across ages. Study outcomes and limitations: Diversity was higher, and naive CD4+ cells more numerous, in long-lived donors than in aged donors.

Germline loops: CDR1 SNHLY, CDR2 FYNNEI. The CDR3 extends over 14 amino acids. V lost 6 bases and J lost 5, with 14 bases in between. It was with a sample-barcoded 5' primer and a J-beta primer mix that a second PCR of roughly 7 to 12 cycles was run. A single record per CDR3 protein comes from TCRdb applying MiXCR to the 5' RACE reads. This table has about 720,000 distinct CDR3 sequences, 22% appearing once. In its sample, this clonotype was seen many times. Antigen specificity is unknown. V usage is TRBV2 and J usage is TRBJ2-1; possibly TRBD2 for D (6 bases). This TCR was sampled from a man aged 70 or older in good health. Sequencing used blood. This CDR3 is CASSHLAPNNEQFF. Written as DNA, the CDR3 is TGTGCCAGCAGCCACCTAGCGCCGAACAATGAGCAGTTCTTC.